These 2 T cell receptor beta chains share one sample of origin, sequenced in a study of blood T cell repertoires in COVID-19. TCRdb's copy holds only in-frame clones and misses some; the assay was immunoSEQ multiplex PCR. Here the sample spans approximately 70,000 clones, 65% to 80% being singletons. The specimen was peripheral blood. Source of these receptors: a man aged 60-69 years with active or convalescent COVID-19.

The chain joins TRBV2 to TRBJ1-4, with no clear D. Between the trimmed V and J ends, which lost 7 bases and 0 bases, there was a span of 9 bases. In germline, CDR1 is SNHLY, CDR2 FYNNEI. This CDR3 comprises 14 residues. The CDR3 loop is CASTQQTTNEKLFF. The CDR3 DNA reads as TGTGCCAGCACACAACAGACAACTAATGAAAAACTGTTTTTT.

The DNA of the CDR3 is TGTGCCAGCAGACTTCCGGGACAGGGGAACTCACCCCTCCACTTT. Encoded protein: CASRLPGQGNSPLHF. This sequence joins TRBV6-5 and TRBJ1-6; TRBD1 agrees at 10 bases. The CDR3 runs 15 residues. The junction had 9 bases not matched to a gene; V was cut back by 6 bases and J by 10 bases. Germline V gives CDR1 MNHEY, CDR2 SVGAGI.